This T cell receptor (beta chain) was sequenced in a study of tumor and adjacent non-tumor tissue in lung cancer. This sample's RNA came from whole unsorted tissue. This clonotype was counted many times. Three rounds of nested PCR, following a modified ARM-PCR protocol, produced the TCRbeta library. In TCRdb, the multiplex PCR reads were re-called with MiXCR into one record per CDR3 protein. The table lists 91,000 or so distinct CDR3 sequences, about 70% of them singletons, with 15% to 20% in the top ten. The V gene end was trimmed by 5 bases and the J gene end by 8 bases; junction bases not matched to a gene: 7. Germline CDR1 is MNHNY and CDR2 is SVGAGI (reference sequence). This CDR3 has 13 amino acids.

Specimen: lung tumor tissue. The TCR comes from a man aged 55 to 70 with non-small cell lung cancer. The chain couples TRBV6-6 to TRBJ1-2; 8 nucleotides line up with TRBD1. CDR3 nucleotides: TGTGCCAGCAGTAATTCAGGGGGCAGGGGCTACACCTTC. Amino acid sequence: CASSNSGGRGYTF.